These 22 T cell receptor beta chains share one sample of origin, sequenced in a study of cytomegalovirus exposure and HLA in healthy donors. It was with 60 Vbeta and 13 Jbeta primers that the PCR ran. Measured with immunoSEQ multiplex PCR; TCRdb has only the in-frame clones, and not every one. The table lists fewer than 150,000 clones, around 72% of them singletons. Sequencing was performed on PBMCs. These receptor sequences come from a human donor in good health.

The rearrangement uses TRBV6-6 and TRBJ2-7, with a possible D match to TRBD2 (5 bases). The CDR3 is 13 residues long. Germline CDR1 reads MNHNY; CDR2 reads SVGAGI (reference sequence). The V end was cut by 2 bases, the J end by 0 bases, with 5 bases between. The CDR3, as DNA: TGTGCCAGCAGTTACGACTACTCCTACGAGCAGTACTTC. Its translation: CASSYDYSYEQYF.

This chain's CDR3 is CASSFTPGTYNSPLHF. The CDR3 DNA is TGTGCCAGCAGTTTTACGCCAGGGACCTATAATTCACCCCTCCACTTT. The chain is built from TRBV6-5 and TRBJ1-6; D possibly corresponds to TRBD1 (5 bases). The CDR3 is 16 residues long. The V end lost 4 bases, the J end lost 2 bases, and 12 bases lay between the germline ends. Germline V lookup: CDR1 MNHEY, CDR2 SVGAGI.

This chain connects TRBV28 to TRBJ2-5, with D tentatively TRBD2 (6 bases). Looked up from germline, CDR1 is MDHEN and CDR2 is SYDVKM. V lost 5 bases, J lost 1 base, and 11 bases lay in between. The CDR3 is 14 amino acids. CDR3 sequence reads: CASSPGGVQETQYF. The CDR3 DNA is TGTGCCAGCAGTCCGGGCGGGGTCCAAGAGACCCAGTACTTC.

The chain employs TRBV2 and TRBJ2-7, with 8 nucleotides matching TRBD1. The V gene's germline CDR1 is SNHLY and CDR2 FYNNEI. The CDR3 length is 14 residues. V was pared by 6 bases and J by 0 bases, with 4 bases of the junction left unmatched. CDR3 bases: TGTGCCAGCAGGGGGACAGGCTCCTCCTACGAGCAGTACTTC. Its protein product is CASRGTGSSYEQYF.

The J gene is TRBJ2-5, the V gene TRBV6-5, with D perhaps matching TRBD2 (6 bases). This CDR3 has 15 amino acids. Germline CDR1 MNHEY, CDR2 SVGAGI. V was pared by 0 bases and J by 5 bases, with 13 bases between. The CDR3: CASSYSRLARETQYF. The CDR3 region has the DNA TGTGCCAGCAGTTACTCCCGGCTAGCGCGGGAGACCCAGTACTTC.

This clone came up a few times. The rearrangement joins TRBV28 to TRBJ1-4; 7 nucleotides align to TRBD1. The germline V gene has CDR1 MDHEN and CDR2 SYDVKM. V lost 2 bases and J lost 0; bases outside the gene matches: 0. This CDR3 has 15 amino acids. The CDR3 DNA reads TGTGCCAGCAGTTTAACAGGGGCAACTAATGAAAAACTGTTTTTT. Translation: CASSLTGATNEKLFF.

The CDR3 is CASSSTNTGELFF. CDR3 nucleotide sequence: TGTGCCAGCAGCTCCACGAACACCGGGGAGCTGTTTTTT. This rearrangement joins TRBV7-6 to TRBJ2-2; D gene unclear. Germline CDR1 and CDR2: SGHVS and FNYEAQ. V gave up 4 bases and J gave up 0 bases, with 3 bases separating them. CDR3 length: 13 amino acids.

The rearrangement joins TRBV30 to TRBJ1-3; D call uncertain. The V end lost 0 bases, the J end lost 4 bases, and 7 bases lay between the germline ends. There are 13 residues in the CDR3. Looked up from germline, CDR1 is GTSNPN and CDR2 is SVGIG (reference sequence). CDR3 region: CAWSVLIGNTIYF. For the CDR3, the DNA is TGTGCCTGGAGTGTACTGATCGGAAACACCATATATTTT.

J is TRBJ1-5 and V is TRBV10-3; 10 positions match TRBD1. Germline lookup yields CDR1 ENHRY and CDR2 SYGVKD. The CDR3 contains 14 residues. V shed 10 bases and J 3 bases; nucleotides not matched to a gene: 6. The CDR3 sequence is CATWTGGNNQPQHF. In nucleotides, the CDR3 is TGTGCCACCTGGACAGGGGGGAACAATCAGCCCCAGCATTTT.

The gene calls are TRBV18 and TRBJ2-5; 11 bases align to TRBD2. Per the germline V gene, CDR1 is KGHSH and CDR2 is LQKENI. The length of the CDR3 is 15 residues. Unmatched junction bases numbered 5, after V lost 6 bases and J lost 2 bases. CDR3 in DNA: TGTGCCAGCTCCTCGCTAGCGGGGGGACAAGAGACCCAGTACTTC. Protein: CASSSLAGGQETQYF. Together with reference TRBV18 and TRBJ2-5, the CDR3 gives the full variable domain: NAGVMQNPRHLVRRRGQEARLRCSPMKGHSHVYWYRQLPEEGLKFMVYLQKENIIDESGMPKERFSAEFPKEGPSILRIQQVVRGDSAAYFCASSSLAGGQETQYFGPGTRLLVL.

V usage is TRBV7-2 and J usage is TRBJ1-2; 7 bases line up with TRBD1. With V trimmed by 11 bases and J by 3 bases, 9 bases remained unmatched. The CDR3 has 13 amino acids. Germline CDR1 is SGHTA and CDR2 is FQGNSA. CDR3 sequence reads: CALLPDRDYGYTF. The CDR3 bases are TGTGCCCTACTTCCCGACAGGGACTATGGCTACACCTTC.

J is TRBJ2-7 and V is TRBV4-1, with D possibly TRBD1 on 5 matching bases. The length of the CDR3 is 13 residues. In germline, CDR1 is MGHRA, CDR2 YSYEKL. V shed 3 bases and J shed 4 bases, with 10 bases lying between them. CDR3 in DNA: TGCGCCAGCAGCCATGTGGGGCAATACGAGCAGTACTTC. The encoded protein is CASSHVGQYEQYF.

This chain uses TRBV9 with TRBJ1-1; 9 nucleotides match TRBD1. This CDR3 is built from 15 residues. Germline CDR1 reads SGDLS; CDR2 reads YYNGEE. J lost 1 base, V lost 4 bases, and 5 bases had no gene match. The CDR3 DNA sequence: TGTGCCAGCAGCTCCCACAGGGGGCAGAACACTGAAGCTTTCTTT. This translates into CASSSHRGQNTEAFF.

The gene calls are TRBV13 and TRBJ2-2; tentatively, D is TRBD2 (6 bases). There are 14 residues in the CDR3. V was clipped by 3 bases and J by 3 bases, with 8 bases between them. Germline values: CDR1 PRHDT, CDR2 FYEKMQ (reference sequence). CDR3 DNA: TGTGCCAGCAGCTTGGCGGGACACACCGGGGAGCTGTTTTTT. It yields the protein CASSLAGHTGELFF. The full variable domain, completed using reference TRBV13 and TRBJ2-2, is AAGVIQSPRHLIKEKRETATLKCYPIPRHDTVYWYQQGPGQDPQFLISFYEKMQSDKGSIPDRFSAQQFSDYHSELNMSSLELGDSALYFCASSLAGHTGELFFGEGSRLTVL.

The rearrangement joins TRBV10-2 to TRBJ1-1; D is possibly TRBD1 (6 bases). V lost 6 bases to trimming and J lost 4 bases, with 12 bases between them. The CDR3 length is 13 residues. Per germline, CDR1 WSHSY and CDR2 SAAADI. The CDR3 DNA sequence: TGCGCCAGCAGCGCACAGGGTGGCACTGAAGCTTTCTTT. Translated: CASSAQGGTEAFF.

This chain uses TRBV5-4 with TRBJ2-5; possible D gene TRBD2, 5 bases. This CDR3 spans 14 amino acids. Per the germline V gene, CDR1 is SGHNT and CDR2 is YYREEE (reference sequence). Deletions cut 4 bases from V and 3 bases from J, with 13 bases between. CDR3 coding DNA: TGTGCCAGCAGCCGTACACAGACTAAAGAGACCCAGTACTTC. It specifies CASSRTQTKETQYF. Full variable domain (missing parts from reference TRBV5-4 and TRBJ2-5): ETGVTQSPTHLIKTRGQQVTLRCSSQSGHNTVSWYQQALGQGPQFIFQYYREEENGRGNFPPRFSGLQFPNYSSELNVNALELDDSALYLCASSRTQTKETQYFGPGTRLLVL.

The V call is TRBV5-1, the J call TRBJ1-5; no definite D call. V was cut by 1 base and J by 1 base, with 3 bases left in between. CDR3 length equals 13 residues. CDR1 and CDR2 from the germline V gene are SGHRS and YFSETQ. The CDR3 loop reads CASSLSSNQPQHF. The CDR3 DNA is TGCGCCAGCAGCTTGAGCAGCAATCAGCCCCAGCATTTT.

This clone occurred a few times. This chain joins TRBV7-9 and TRBJ2-3, with D uncertain. The length of the CDR3 is 15 residues. CDR1 and CDR2 (germline): SEHNR, FQNEAQ (reference sequence). Trimming stripped 2 bases from V and 2 bases from J, with 11 bases between. The CDR3, as DNA: TGTGCCAGCAGCTTAATCAGCAGGCTCACAGATACGCAGTATTTT. Its translation is CASSLISRLTDTQYF.

To note about this clone: The sample has other DNA sequences that encode this CDR3 too. As DNA, the CDR3 is TGTGCCTGGAATAGTTTGTCGTACCAAGAGACCCAGTACTTC. It yields the protein CAWNSLSYQETQYF. The rearrangement uses TRBV30 and TRBJ2-5; no clear D gene. The CDR3 contains 14 residues. The germline V gene encodes CDR1 GTSNPN and CDR2 SVGIG (reference sequence). Trimming took off 4 bases at V and 0 bases at J, with 12 bases between the two ends.

This clone has only a few counts. The chain uses TRBV9 and TRBJ2-3; 7 positions match TRBD2. With V trimmed by 10 bases and J by 2 bases, 16 bases remained unmatched. The CDR3 covers 16 residues. In germline, CDR1 is SGDLS, CDR2 YYNGEE. The CDR3 loop reads CAGARTDGGTTDTQYF. CDR3 in DNA: TGTGCCGGCGCTAGAACGGACGGGGGGACCACAGATACGCAGTATTTT.

This clone occurred once. This chain uses TRBV27 with TRBJ1-2; the match to TRBD1 covers 7 bases. The CDR3 spans 13 residues. Germline values: CDR1 MNHEY, CDR2 SMNVEV (reference sequence). V lost 4 bases to trimming and J lost 4 bases; unmatched junction nucleotides: 3. This chain's CDR3 is CASSWGQSYGYTF. CDR3 coding DNA: TGTGCCAGCAGTTGGGGACAGTCCTATGGCTACACCTTC.

The rearrangement joins TRBV19 to TRBJ2-6; 7 bases fit TRBD1. CDR1 is LNHDA, CDR2 SQIVND, per germline (reference sequence). With V trimmed by 3 bases and J by 4 bases, 9 bases remained unmatched. CDR3 length: 17 amino acids. The CDR3 region has the DNA TGTGCCAGTAGTATCCGAGACAGGGCTGTGGGGGCCAACGTCCTGACTTTC. Residues: CASSIRDRAVGANVLTF.